This is a list of T cell receptor beta chains from one sample in a study of T-cell memory formation after mild COVID-19. TCRdb used MiXCR to reprocess the 5' RACE reads, holding one entry per CDR3 protein. The table has some 290,000 distinct CDR3 sequences, 15% to 20% seen once. What was sequenced was PBMCs or a T cell subset sorted from them (not recorded which). The source of these receptors is a man aged 18 to 29 who had mild COVID-19 (a few samples of this study predate the infection). Cell type and time point are not known. Both conserved end residues are part of each CDR3. The D gene is left open where the match is weak. Size values are once, few and many counts, or a class for expanded clones, and some rows have none.

j_gene: TRBJ2-7; abundance: few; d_gene: TRBD2; v_gene: TRBV20-1; CDR3nt: TGCAGTGCTAGTCCCCCTAGCGGGGGTGGGTACGAGCAGTACTTC; CDR3aa: CSASPPSGGGYEQYF
j_gene: TRBJ1-4; abundance: few; d_gene: .; v_gene: TRBV7-2; CDR3nt: TGTGCCAGCAGCGGGCAGATGGGGGAAAAACTGTTTTTT; CDR3aa: CASSGQMGEKLFF
j_gene: TRBJ2-3; abundance: many; d_gene: .; v_gene: TRBV7-9; CDR3nt: TGTGCCAGCAGCTCCAACAGGGAAGTCACAGATACGCAGTATTTT; CDR3aa: CASSSNREVTDTQYF
j_gene: TRBJ1-6; abundance: .; d_gene: TRBD1; v_gene: TRBV4-2; CDR3nt: TGTGCCAGCAGCCCAACCTCGGGACAGGTGGGGGCAGAATCACCCCTCCACTTT; CDR3aa: CASSPTSGQVGAESPLHF
j_gene: TRBJ2-3; abundance: many; d_gene: .; v_gene: TRBV20-1; CDR3nt: TGCAGTGGCATAAAGGGGGTCACAGATACGCAGTATTTT; CDR3aa: CSGIKGVTDTQYF
j_gene: TRBJ1-2; abundance: .; d_gene: TRBD1; v_gene: TRBV14; CDR3nt: TGTGCCAGCAGCCGGAATGACAGGGGGAGCTATGGCTACACCTTC; CDR3aa: CASSRNDRGSYGYTF
j_gene: TRBJ2-3; abundance: few; d_gene: .; v_gene: TRBV6-1; CDR3nt: TGTGCCAGCAGTGAAAGGGCCAGCCGCACAGATACGCAGTATTTT; CDR3aa: CASSERASRTDTQYF
j_gene: TRBJ2-3; abundance: few; d_gene: .; v_gene: TRBV3-1; CDR3nt: TGTGCCAGCAGCCAAGATAGGGATACGCAGTATTTT; CDR3aa: CASSQDRDTQYF
j_gene: TRBJ2-3; abundance: few; d_gene: .; v_gene: TRBV29-1; CDR3nt: TGCAGCGTTGAATTGTCGAACACAGATACGCAGTATTTT; CDR3aa: CSVELSNTDTQYF
j_gene: TRBJ2-5; abundance: many; d_gene: .; v_gene: TRBV5-6; CDR3nt: TGTGCCAGCAGCCTCCTTGGGGGGAAGGAGACCCAGTACTTC; CDR3aa: CASSLLGGKETQYF
j_gene: TRBJ2-1; abundance: .; d_gene: .; v_gene: TRBV6-1; CDR3nt: TGTGCCAGCAGTGAAGGGGAATGGGGTGAGCAGTTCTTC; CDR3aa: CASSEGEWGEQFF
j_gene: TRBJ2-1; abundance: few; d_gene: .; v_gene: TRBV4-1; CDR3nt: TGCGCCAGCAGCCAAGGGGACAACTACAATGAGCAGTTCTTC; CDR3aa: CASSQGDNYNEQFF
j_gene: TRBJ2-7; abundance: many; d_gene: .; v_gene: TRBV7-9; CDR3nt: TGTGCCAGCAGTTCCCCGACAGGACCTTACGAGCAGTACTTC; CDR3aa: CASSSPTGPYEQYF
j_gene: TRBJ2-3; abundance: many; d_gene: .; v_gene: TRBV5-1; CDR3nt: TGCGCCAGCAGCTTGGCGCAGGGTACAGATACGCAGTATTTT; CDR3aa: CASSLAQGTDTQYF
j_gene: TRBJ2-7; abundance: many; d_gene: .; v_gene: TRBV5-1; CDR3nt: TGCGCCAGCAGTTACGACAGTGCCTACGAGCAGTACTTC; CDR3aa: CASSYDSAYEQYF
j_gene: TRBJ1-2; abundance: few; d_gene: .; v_gene: TRBV4-2; CDR3nt: TGTGCCAGCAGCCCCCCCCCGGGATATCTTAACTATGGCTACACCTTC; CDR3aa: CASSPPPGYLNYGYTF
j_gene: TRBJ2-6; abundance: few; d_gene: TRBD2; v_gene: TRBV10-3; CDR3nt: TGTGCCACTAGCGGGGGGCCTGGGGCCAACGTCCTGACTTTC; CDR3aa: CATSGGPGANVLTF
j_gene: TRBJ2-3; abundance: few; d_gene: .; v_gene: TRBV12-3/TRBV12-4; CDR3nt: TGTGCCAGCAGTTTGGGAGGCCGGGGAGATACGCAGTATTTT; CDR3aa: CASSLGGRGDTQYF
j_gene: TRBJ2-7; abundance: .; d_gene: .; v_gene: TRBV7-9; CDR3nt: TGTGCCAGCAGCTCGGGCCCCACCTCCTACGAGCAGTACTTC; CDR3aa: CASSSGPTSYEQYF
j_gene: TRBJ1-6; abundance: few; d_gene: TRBD1; v_gene: TRBV4-2; CDR3nt: TGTGCCAGCAGCCCACGGGGACAGGGGCCCTCACCCCTCCACTTT; CDR3aa: CASSPRGQGPSPLHF
j_gene: TRBJ1-1; abundance: .; d_gene: .; v_gene: TRBV7-9; CDR3nt: TGTGCCAGCAGCTTAGAGACATTCGGAGCTTTCTTT; CDR3aa: CASSLETFGAFF
j_gene: TRBJ2-3; abundance: .; d_gene: .; v_gene: TRBV5-4; CDR3nt: TGTGCCAGCAGCCGCTCATGGGGGAACACAGATACGCAGTATTTT; CDR3aa: CASSRSWGNTDTQYF
j_gene: TRBJ2-5; abundance: few; d_gene: TRBD1; v_gene: TRBV29-1; CDR3nt: TGCAGCGTTGAACCGTCCACAGGGGGCGTCGAGACCCAGTACTTC; CDR3aa: CSVEPSTGGVETQYF
j_gene: TRBJ2-3; abundance: .; d_gene: .; v_gene: TRBV5-1; CDR3nt: TGCGCCACCAAAGGCGGATCCACAGATACGCAGTATTTT; CDR3aa: CATKGGSTDTQYF
j_gene: TRBJ1-6; abundance: .; d_gene: .; v_gene: TRBV24-1; CDR3nt: TGTGCCACCATTAACCGGGACACGGGGGATTCACCCCTCCACTTT; CDR3aa: CATINRDTGDSPLHF
j_gene: TRBJ2-5; abundance: many; d_gene: TRBD1; v_gene: TRBV7-9; CDR3nt: TGTGCCAGCAGCCGGGACAGGGGAGGAGAGACCCAGTACTTC; CDR3aa: CASSRDRGGETQYF
j_gene: TRBJ1-4; abundance: .; d_gene: .; v_gene: TRBV4-2; CDR3nt: TGTGCCAGCAGCCCAGGACTCGATGGAAAACTGTTTTTT; CDR3aa: CASSPGLDGKLFF
j_gene: TRBJ2-3; abundance: .; d_gene: .; v_gene: TRBV5-1; CDR3nt: TGCGCCAGCAGCTTGGGACAACCAGATACGCAGTATTTT; CDR3aa: CASSLGQPDTQYF
j_gene: TRBJ1-5; abundance: few; d_gene: .; v_gene: TRBV12-3/TRBV12-4; CDR3nt: TGTGCCAGCAGTTTTAGGACGAATAATCAGCCCCAGCATTTT; CDR3aa: CASSFRTNNQPQHF
j_gene: TRBJ2-1; abundance: few; d_gene: TRBD2; v_gene: TRBV3-1; CDR3nt: TGTGCCAGCAGCCAAGATGGAGCGGGGGGCACGAAACGAGACAATGAGCAGTTCTTC; CDR3aa: CASSQDGAGGTKRDNEQFF
j_gene: TRBJ1-2; abundance: .; d_gene: .; v_gene: TRBV11-2; CDR3nt: TGTGCCAGCAGCTTGAACCGGATTGGCTACACCTTC; CDR3aa: CASSLNRIGYTF
j_gene: TRBJ2-2; abundance: .; d_gene: .; v_gene: TRBV2; CDR3nt: TGTGCCAGTAGGGACGGAAACACCGGGGAGCTGTTTTTT; CDR3aa: CASRDGNTGELFF
j_gene: TRBJ1-4; abundance: few; d_gene: .; v_gene: TRBV7-2; CDR3nt: TGTGCCAGCAGCTTAGTGAATCCGGAAAAACTGTTTTTT; CDR3aa: CASSLVNPEKLFF
j_gene: TRBJ1-6; abundance: many; d_gene: .; v_gene: TRBV20-1; CDR3nt: TGCAGTGCTAGGGGGTCGGGGAATTCACCCCTCCACTTT; CDR3aa: CSARGSGNSPLHF
j_gene: TRBJ1-1; abundance: .; d_gene: .; v_gene: TRBV5-1; CDR3nt: TGCGCCAGCAGCGGGGGGCTGGGAGTGAGGACTGAAGCTTTCTTT; CDR3aa: CASSGGLGVRTEAFF
j_gene: TRBJ1-5; abundance: few; d_gene: .; v_gene: TRBV4-1; CDR3nt: TGCGCCAGCAGCCAAGGTTGGGGAGGCAGCCAAGGGCCCCAGCATTTT; CDR3aa: CASSQGWGGSQGPQHF
j_gene: TRBJ1-2; abundance: .; d_gene: TRBD1; v_gene: TRBV20-1; CDR3nt: TGCAGTGCTAGAGAACAGGGGGCCGACTATGGCTACACCTTC; CDR3aa: CSAREQGADYGYTF
j_gene: TRBJ1-2; abundance: few; d_gene: .; v_gene: TRBV28; CDR3nt: TGTGCCAGCAGTAGGGATGGCTACACCTTC; CDR3aa: CASSRDGYTF
j_gene: TRBJ2-7; abundance: .; d_gene: TRBD1; v_gene: TRBV2; CDR3nt: TGTGCCAGGGGACAGGGGGCGCGAGAGCAGTACTTC; CDR3aa: CARGQGAREQYF
j_gene: TRBJ2-5; abundance: .; d_gene: .; v_gene: TRBV7-2; CDR3nt: TGTGCCAGCAGCCAGACTAGATCGGAGACCCAGTACTTC; CDR3aa: CASSQTRSETQYF
j_gene: TRBJ2-1; abundance: few; d_gene: .; v_gene: TRBV20-1; CDR3nt: TGCAGTGCTAGAGTAACCCAGATTGAGCAGTTCTTC; CDR3aa: CSARVTQIEQFF